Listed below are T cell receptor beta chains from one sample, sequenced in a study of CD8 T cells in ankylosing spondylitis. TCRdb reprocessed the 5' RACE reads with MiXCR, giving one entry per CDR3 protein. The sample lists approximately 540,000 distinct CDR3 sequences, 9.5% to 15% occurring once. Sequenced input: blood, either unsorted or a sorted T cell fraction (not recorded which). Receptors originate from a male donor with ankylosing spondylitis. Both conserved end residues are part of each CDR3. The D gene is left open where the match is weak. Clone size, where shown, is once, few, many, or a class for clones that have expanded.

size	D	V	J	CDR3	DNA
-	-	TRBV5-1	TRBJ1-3	CASSWGNHSGNTIYF	TGCGCCAGCAGTTGGGGGAACCACTCTGGAAACACCATATATTTT
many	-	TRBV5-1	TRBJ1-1	CASSLVGGNTEAFF	TGCGCCAGCAGCTTGGTTGGGGGGAACACTGAAGCTTTCTTT
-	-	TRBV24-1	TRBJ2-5	CATSDWKETQYF	TGTGCCACCAGTGATTGGAAAGAGACCCAGTACTTC
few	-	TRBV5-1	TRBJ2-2	CASSDPKGGELFF	TGCGCCAGCAGCGACCCCAAGGGCGGGGAGCTGTTTTTT
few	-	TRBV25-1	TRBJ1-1	CASSEWAGLNTEAFF	TGTGCCAGCAGTGAATGGGCAGGGCTGAACACTGAAGCTTTCTTT
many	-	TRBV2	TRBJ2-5	CASSFGPQETQYF	TGTGCCAGCAGTTTTGGACCCCAAGAGACCCAGTACTTC
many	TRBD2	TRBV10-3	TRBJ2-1	CAPRGLALNLRYNEQFF	TGTGCCCCCAGGGGACTAGCCCTAAATCTGCGGTACAATGAGCAGTTCTTC
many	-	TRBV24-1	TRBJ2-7	CATSDSTTYEQYF	TGTGCCACCAGTGATTCGACTACCTACGAGCAGTACTTC
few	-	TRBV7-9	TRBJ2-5	CASSPDLSQETQYF	TGTGCCAGCAGCCCAGATCTTAGCCAAGAGACCCAGTACTTC
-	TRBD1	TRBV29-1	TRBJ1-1	CSGTQGEAFF	TGCAGCGGCACACAGGGGGAAGCTTTCTTT
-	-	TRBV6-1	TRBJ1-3	CASRSDIGSGNTIYF	TGTGCCAGCAGATCCGACATCGGTTCTGGAAACACCATATATTTT
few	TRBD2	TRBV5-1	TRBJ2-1	CASSLLWTSGDNEQFF	TGCGCCAGCAGCTTGCTCTGGACTAGCGGAGACAATGAGCAGTTCTTC
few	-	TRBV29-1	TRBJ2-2	CSVCPGVPGELFF	TGCAGCGTTTGCCCAGGGGTGCCCGGGGAGCTGTTTTTT
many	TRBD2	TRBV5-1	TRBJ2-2	CASKRSSGANTGELFF	TGCGCCAGCAAGAGGTCTAGCGGGGCGAACACCGGGGAGCTGTTTTTT
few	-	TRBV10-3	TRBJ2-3	CATRTEGDTQYF	TGTGCCACCAGGACAGAAGGTGATACGCAGTATTTT
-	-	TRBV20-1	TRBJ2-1	CCASRGASRAFYNEQFF	TGCTGTGCTAGCAGGGGAGCCTCGAGGGCTTTCTACAATGAGCAGTTCTTC
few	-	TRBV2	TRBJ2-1	CASSREVGVEQFF	TGTGCCAGCAGTAGGGAGGTGGGCGTTGAGCAGTTCTTC
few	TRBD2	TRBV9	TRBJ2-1	CASSVGLAGDEQFF	TGTGCCAGCAGCGTAGGGCTAGCGGGCGATGAGCAGTTCTTC
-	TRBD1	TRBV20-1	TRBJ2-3	CSARTGGATDTQYF	TGCAGTGCTAGGACAGGGGGGGCCACAGATACGCAGTATTTT
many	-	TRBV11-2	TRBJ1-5	CASSPGAQYSNQPQHF	TGTGCCAGCAGTCCCGGGGCCCAATATAGCAATCAGCCCCAGCATTTT
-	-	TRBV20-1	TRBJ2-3	CSAPPSTDLSDTQYF	TGCAGTGCTCCCCCATCGACGGATCTATCAGATACGCAGTATTTT
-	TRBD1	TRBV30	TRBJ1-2	CAWRRDRGGNGYTF	TGTGCCTGGAGGAGGGACAGGGGCGGGAATGGCTACACCTTC
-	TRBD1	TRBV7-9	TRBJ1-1	CASSFLGRGLNTEAFF	TGTGCCAGCAGCTTCTTGGGCAGGGGGTTGAACACTGAAGCTTTCTTT
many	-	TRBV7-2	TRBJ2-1	CASSSGGSRVIYNEQFF	TGTGCCAGCAGCTCAGGGGGGTCCAGGGTTATCTACAATGAGCAGTTCTTC
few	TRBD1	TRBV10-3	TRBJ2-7	CAIKQTRDRASYEQYF	TGTGCCATCAAGCAGACCCGGGACAGGGCCTCCTACGAGCAGTACTTC
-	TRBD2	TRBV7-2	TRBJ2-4	CASSPLTSGENIQYF	TGTGCCAGCAGCCCCCTCACTAGCGGGGAAAACATTCAGTACTTC
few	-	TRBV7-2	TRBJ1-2	CASSTLSSWGGYTF	TGTGCCAGCAGCACCCTTTCCTCATGGGGTGGCTACACCTTC
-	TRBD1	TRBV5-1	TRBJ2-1	CASSLAGTGLNEQFF	TGCGCCAGCAGCCTTGCCGGGACAGGGCTTAATGAGCAGTTCTTC
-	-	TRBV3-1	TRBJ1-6	CASSQGGNASRLHF	TGTGCCAGCAGCCAAGGAGGGAACGCTTCACGCCTCCACTTT
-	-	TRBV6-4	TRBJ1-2	CASSARGYGYTF	TGTGCCAGCAGTGCTAGGGGGTATGGCTACACCTTC
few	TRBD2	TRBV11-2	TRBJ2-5	CASSLGTSGSPRWETQYF	TGTGCCAGCAGCCTCGGGACTAGCGGGAGTCCCAGGTGGGAGACCCAGTACTTC
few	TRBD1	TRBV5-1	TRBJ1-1	CASSPGTGGGTEAFF	TGCGCCAGCAGCCCGGGGACAGGGGGAGGCACTGAAGCTTTCTTT
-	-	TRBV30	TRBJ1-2	CAWSVRAEYGYTF	TGTGCCTGGAGTGTACGGGCAGAGTATGGCTACACCTTC
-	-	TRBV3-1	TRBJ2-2	CTSSSQKGRLGNTGELFF	TGTACCAGCAGCTCCCAAAAGGGGAGGTTAGGTAACACCGGGGAGCTGTTTTTT
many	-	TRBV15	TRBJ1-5	CATSTRRSNQPQHF	TGTGCCACCAGCACTCGGAGGAGCAATCAGCCCCAGCATTTT
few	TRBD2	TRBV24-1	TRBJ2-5	CATSDLFGGLGEETQYF	TGTGCCACCAGTGATTTGTTCGGGGGACTAGGAGAAGAGACCCAGTACTTC
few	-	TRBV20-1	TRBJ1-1	CSATQTAGEAFF	TGCAGTGCTACGCAGACCGCCGGGGAAGCTTTCTTT
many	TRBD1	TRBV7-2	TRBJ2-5	CASSWGQGETQYF	TGTGCCAGCAGCTGGGGACAGGGAGAGACCCAGTACTTC
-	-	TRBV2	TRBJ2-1	CASSVQAYNEQFF	TGTGCCAGCAGTGTACAGGCCTACAATGAGCAGTTCTTC
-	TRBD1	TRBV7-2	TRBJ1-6	CASSLSAGGNSPLHF	TGTGCCAGCAGCTTATCGGCAGGGGGTAATTCACCCCTCCACTTT
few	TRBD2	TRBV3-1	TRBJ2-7	CASSRTSGRGEQYF	TGTGCCAGCAGTCGGACTAGCGGGAGAGGCGAGCAGTACTTC
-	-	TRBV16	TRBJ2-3	CASSLWDNTDTQYF	TGTGCCAGCAGCTTGTGGGACAACACAGATACGCAGTATTTT
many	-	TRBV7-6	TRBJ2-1	CASSLGSRNEQFF	TGTGCCAGCAGCTTAGGCTCCCGGAATGAGCAGTTCTTC
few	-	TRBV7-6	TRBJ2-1	CASSSGRGATPYNEQFF	TGTGCCAGCAGCTCCGGTCGAGGGGCCACCCCCTACAATGAGCAGTTCTTC
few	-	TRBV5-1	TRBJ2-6	CATTPGTTISGANVLTF	TGCGCCACCACCCCGGGCACTACTATCTCTGGGGCCAACGTCCTGACTTTC
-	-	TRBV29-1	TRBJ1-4	CSVDGGGSEKLFF	TGCAGCGTTGACGGGGGGGGTAGTGAAAAACTGTTTTTT
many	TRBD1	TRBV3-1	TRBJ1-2	CASQGDFSAYTF	TGTGCCAGCCAGGGGGACTTCAGCGCCTACACCTTC
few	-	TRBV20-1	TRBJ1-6	CSELLLRPNSPLHF	TGCAGCGAGCTCCTACTCCGACCGAATTCACCCCTCCACTTT
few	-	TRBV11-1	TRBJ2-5	CASSSQVQETQYF	TGTGCCAGCAGCTCACAAGTCCAAGAGACCCAGTACTTC
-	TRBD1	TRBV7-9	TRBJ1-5	CASSGDSSNQPQHF	TGTGCCAGCAGCGGGGACAGTTCGAATCAGCCCCAGCATTTT
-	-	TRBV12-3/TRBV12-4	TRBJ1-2	CASSFEQYGYTF	TGTGCCAGCAGTTTTGAACAGTATGGCTACACCTTC
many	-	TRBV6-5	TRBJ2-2	CASSSTNTGELFF	TGTGCCAGCAGTTCAACGAACACCGGGGAGCTGTTTTTT
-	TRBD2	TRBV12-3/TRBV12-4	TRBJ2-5	CASSGWTSGRPERETQYF	TGTGCCAGCAGTGGGTGGACTAGCGGGAGGCCGGAGAGAGAGACCCAGTACTTC
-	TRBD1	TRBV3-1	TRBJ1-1	CASSLQGVGTEAFF	TGTGCCAGCAGCTTACAGGGGGTGGGCACTGAAGCTTTCTTT